Detailed here is one TCR beta chain. Its antigen is not identified. V shed 5 bases and J shed 7 bases, with 12 bases lying between them. This CDR3 contains 13 residues. This sample was included in a study of blood T cells in healthy people across ages. Study observations and caveats: The long-lived group displayed more naive CD4+ cells, plus higher diversity, than the aged donors did. Possibly confounding the expanded clonotype changes was the fact that donor CMV status was unknown.

For the second PCR, which ran for about 6 to 11 cycles, a sample-barcoded 5' primer and a J-beta primer mix were used. Sequencing recovered at least 3 million CDR3-containing paired-end reads from each sample. Each CDR3 protein gets one entry after TCRdb re-called the 5' RACE reads with MiXCR. The sample includes over 1,500,000 distinct CDR3 sequences, roughly 43% of them seen just once. V usage is TRBV12-3 or TRBV12-4 and J usage is TRBJ1-5; no clear D gene. This clonotype was sampled from a human donor in good health. The material sequenced was blood. The CDR3 DNA reads TGTGCCAGCAGTCTAGAGGAGTGGCAGCCCCAGCATTTT. Translated: CASSLEEWQPQHF.